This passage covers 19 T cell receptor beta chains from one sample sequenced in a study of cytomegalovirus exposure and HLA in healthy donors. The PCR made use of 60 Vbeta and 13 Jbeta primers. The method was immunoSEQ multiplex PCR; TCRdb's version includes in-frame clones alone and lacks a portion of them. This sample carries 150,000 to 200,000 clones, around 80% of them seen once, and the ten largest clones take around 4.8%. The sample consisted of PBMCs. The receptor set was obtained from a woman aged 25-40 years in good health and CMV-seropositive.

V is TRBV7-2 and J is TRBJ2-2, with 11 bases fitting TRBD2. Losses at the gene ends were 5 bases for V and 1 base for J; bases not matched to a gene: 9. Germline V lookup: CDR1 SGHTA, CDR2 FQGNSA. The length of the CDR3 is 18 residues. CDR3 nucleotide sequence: TGTGCCAGCAGCCCCGGGCTAGCGGGGGGATGGAACACCGGGGAGCTGTTTTTT. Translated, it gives CASSPGLAGGWNTGELFF.

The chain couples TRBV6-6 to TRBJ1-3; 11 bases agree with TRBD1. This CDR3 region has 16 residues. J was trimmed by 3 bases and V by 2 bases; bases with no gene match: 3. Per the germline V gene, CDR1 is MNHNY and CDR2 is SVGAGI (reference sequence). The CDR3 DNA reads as TGTGCCAGCAGTTACGGACAGGGGGCGTATGGAAACACCATATATTTT. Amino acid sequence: CASSYGQGAYGNTIYF.

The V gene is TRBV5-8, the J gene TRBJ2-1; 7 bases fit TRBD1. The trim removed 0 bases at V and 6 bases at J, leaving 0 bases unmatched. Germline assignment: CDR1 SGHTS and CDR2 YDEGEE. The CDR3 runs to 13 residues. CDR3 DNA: TGTGCCAGCAGCTTGGCAGGGGGCAATGAGCAGTTCTTC. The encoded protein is CASSLAGGNEQFF.

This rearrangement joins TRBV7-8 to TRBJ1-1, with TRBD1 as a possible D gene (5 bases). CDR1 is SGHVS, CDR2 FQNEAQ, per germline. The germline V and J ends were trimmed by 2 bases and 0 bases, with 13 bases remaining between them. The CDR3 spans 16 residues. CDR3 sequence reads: CASSLSAGGMNTEAFF. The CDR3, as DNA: TGTGCCAGCAGCTTAAGCGCGGGGGGGATGAACACTGAAGCTTTCTTT.

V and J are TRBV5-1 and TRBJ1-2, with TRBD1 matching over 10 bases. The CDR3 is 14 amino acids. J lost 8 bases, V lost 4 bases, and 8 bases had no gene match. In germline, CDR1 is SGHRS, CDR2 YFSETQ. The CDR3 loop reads CASSVGTGAEGYTF. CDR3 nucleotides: TGCGCCAGCAGCGTCGGGACAGGGGCTGAGGGCTACACCTTC.

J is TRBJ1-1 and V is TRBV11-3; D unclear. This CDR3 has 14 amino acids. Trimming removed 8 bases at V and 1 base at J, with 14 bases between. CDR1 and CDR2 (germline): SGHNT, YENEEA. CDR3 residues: CASGPNTGNTEAFF. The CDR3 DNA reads TGTGCCAGCGGCCCAAATACGGGGAACACTGAAGCTTTCTTT. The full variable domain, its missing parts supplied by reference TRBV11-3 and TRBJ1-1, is EAGVVQSPRYKIIEKKQPVAFWCNPISGHNTLYWYLQNLGQGPELLIRYENEEAVDDSQLPKDRFSAERLKGVDSTLKIQPAELGDSAVYLCASGPNTGNTEAFFGQGTRLTVV.

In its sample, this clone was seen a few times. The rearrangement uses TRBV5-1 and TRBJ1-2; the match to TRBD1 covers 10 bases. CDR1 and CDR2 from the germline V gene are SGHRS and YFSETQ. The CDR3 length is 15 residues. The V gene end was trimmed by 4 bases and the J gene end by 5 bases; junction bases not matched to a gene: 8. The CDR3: CASSTGQGGAYGYTF. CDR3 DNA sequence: TGCGCCAGCAGCACCGGACAGGGGGGAGCATATGGCTACACCTTC. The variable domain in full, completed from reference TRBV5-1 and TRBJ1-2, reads KAGVTQTPRYLIKTRGQQVTLSCSPISGHRSVSWYQQTPGQGLQFLFEYFSETQRNKGNFPGRFSGRQFSNSRSEMNVSTLELGDSALYLCASSTGQGGAYGYTFGSGTRLTVV.

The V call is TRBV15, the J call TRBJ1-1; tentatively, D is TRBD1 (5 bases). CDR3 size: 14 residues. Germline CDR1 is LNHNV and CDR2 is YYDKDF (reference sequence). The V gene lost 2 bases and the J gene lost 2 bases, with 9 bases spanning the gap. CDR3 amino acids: CATSRMTANTEAFF. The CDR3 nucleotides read TGTGCCACCAGCAGAATGACAGCTAACACTGAAGCTTTCTTT. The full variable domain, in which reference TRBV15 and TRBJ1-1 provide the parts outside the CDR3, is DAMVIQNPRYQVTQFGKPVTLSCSQTLNHNVMYWYQQKSSQAPKLLFHYYDKDFNNEADTPDNFQSRRPNTSFCFLDIRSPGLGDTAMYLCATSRMTANTEAFFGQGTRLTVV.

DNA of the CDR3: TGTGCCACCAGCATCCGGGACAGGGGCCCCTACGAGCAGTACTTC. It yields the protein CATSIRDRGPYEQYF. The chain joins TRBV15 to TRBJ2-7; 10 nucleotides align to TRBD1. V was pared by 4 bases and J by 2 bases, with 5 bases of the junction left unmatched. Germline V gives CDR1 LNHNV, CDR2 YYDKDF (reference sequence). This CDR3 has 15 amino acids.

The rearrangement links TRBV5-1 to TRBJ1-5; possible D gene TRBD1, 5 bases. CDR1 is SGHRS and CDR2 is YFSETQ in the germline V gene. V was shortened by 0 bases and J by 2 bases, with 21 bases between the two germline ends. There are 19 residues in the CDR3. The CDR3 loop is CASSLGGLRPETGNQPQHF. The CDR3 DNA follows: TGCGCCAGCAGCTTGGGGGGACTCCGACCCGAAACGGGCAATCAGCCCCAGCATTTT.

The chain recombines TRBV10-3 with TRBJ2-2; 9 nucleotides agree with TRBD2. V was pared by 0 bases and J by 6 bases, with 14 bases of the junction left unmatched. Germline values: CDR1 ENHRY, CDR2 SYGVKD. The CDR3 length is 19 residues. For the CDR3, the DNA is TGTGCCATCAGTGAGTCCGTTGGGCTAGCGGGAAAACTGTCCGGGGAGCTGTTTTTT. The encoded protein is CAISESVGLAGKLSGELFF.

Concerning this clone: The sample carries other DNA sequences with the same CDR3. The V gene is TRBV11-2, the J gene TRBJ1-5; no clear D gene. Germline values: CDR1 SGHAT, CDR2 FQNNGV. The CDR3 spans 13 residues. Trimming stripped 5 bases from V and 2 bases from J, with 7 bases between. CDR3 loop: CASSPRGNQPQHF. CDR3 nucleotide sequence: TGTGCCAGCAGCCCCCGGGGCAATCAGCCCCAGCATTTT.

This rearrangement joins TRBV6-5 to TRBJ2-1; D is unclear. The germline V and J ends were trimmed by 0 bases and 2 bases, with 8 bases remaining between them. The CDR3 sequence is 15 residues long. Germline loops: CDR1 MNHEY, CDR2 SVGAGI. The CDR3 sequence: CASSYSYRAYNEQFF. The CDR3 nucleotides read TGTGCCAGCAGTTACTCGTACAGAGCCTACAATGAGCAGTTCTTC.

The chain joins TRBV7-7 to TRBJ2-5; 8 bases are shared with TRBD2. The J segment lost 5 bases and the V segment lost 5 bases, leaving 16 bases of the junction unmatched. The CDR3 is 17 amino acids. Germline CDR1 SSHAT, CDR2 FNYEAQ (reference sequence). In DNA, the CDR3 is TGTGCCAGCAGCCCGCGGCCTCCGGGGGGGGGCTGGGAGACCCAGTACTTC. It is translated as CASSPRPPGGGWETQYF.

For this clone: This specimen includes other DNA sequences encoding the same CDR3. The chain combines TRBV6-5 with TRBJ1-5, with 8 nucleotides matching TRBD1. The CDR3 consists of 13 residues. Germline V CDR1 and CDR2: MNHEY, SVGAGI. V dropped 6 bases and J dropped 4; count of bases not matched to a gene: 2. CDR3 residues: CASRRTGNQPQHF. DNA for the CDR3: TGTGCCAGCAGAAGGACAGGGAATCAGCCCCAGCATTTT.

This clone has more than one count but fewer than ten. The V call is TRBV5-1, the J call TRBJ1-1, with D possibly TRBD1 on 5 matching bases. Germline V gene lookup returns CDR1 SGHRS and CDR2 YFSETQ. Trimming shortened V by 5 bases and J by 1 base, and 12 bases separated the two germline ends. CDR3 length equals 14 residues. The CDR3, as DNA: TGCGCCAGCAGAGACAGACCGACGAACACTGAAGCTTTCTTT. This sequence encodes CASRDRPTNTEAFF.

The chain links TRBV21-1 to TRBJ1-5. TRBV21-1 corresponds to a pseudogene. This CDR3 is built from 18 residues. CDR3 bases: TGTGCCAGCAGCAAAGAGATGAGGGAAGAATATAGCAATCAGCCCCAGCATTTT. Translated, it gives CASSKEMREEYSNQPQHF.

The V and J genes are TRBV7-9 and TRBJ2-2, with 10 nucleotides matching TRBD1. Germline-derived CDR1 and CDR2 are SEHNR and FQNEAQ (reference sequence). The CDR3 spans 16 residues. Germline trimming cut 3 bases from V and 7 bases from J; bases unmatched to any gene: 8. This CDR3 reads CASSFTRQGAIGELFF. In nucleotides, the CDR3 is TGTGCCAGCAGCTTCACAAGACAGGGGGCTATCGGGGAGCTGTTTTTT.

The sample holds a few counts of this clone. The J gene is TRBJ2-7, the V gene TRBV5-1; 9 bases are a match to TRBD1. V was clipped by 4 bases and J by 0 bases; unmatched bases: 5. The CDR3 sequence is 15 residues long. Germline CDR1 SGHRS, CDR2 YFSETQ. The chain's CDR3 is CASSGGQGSSYEQYF. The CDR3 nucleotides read TGCGCCAGCAGCGGCGGACAGGGGAGCTCCTACGAGCAGTACTTC. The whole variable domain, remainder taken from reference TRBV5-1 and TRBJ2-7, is KAGVTQTPRYLIKTRGQQVTLSCSPISGHRSVSWYQQTPGQGLQFLFEYFSETQRNKGNFPGRFSGRQFSNSRSEMNVSTLELGDSALYLCASSGGQGSSYEQYFGPGTRLTVT.